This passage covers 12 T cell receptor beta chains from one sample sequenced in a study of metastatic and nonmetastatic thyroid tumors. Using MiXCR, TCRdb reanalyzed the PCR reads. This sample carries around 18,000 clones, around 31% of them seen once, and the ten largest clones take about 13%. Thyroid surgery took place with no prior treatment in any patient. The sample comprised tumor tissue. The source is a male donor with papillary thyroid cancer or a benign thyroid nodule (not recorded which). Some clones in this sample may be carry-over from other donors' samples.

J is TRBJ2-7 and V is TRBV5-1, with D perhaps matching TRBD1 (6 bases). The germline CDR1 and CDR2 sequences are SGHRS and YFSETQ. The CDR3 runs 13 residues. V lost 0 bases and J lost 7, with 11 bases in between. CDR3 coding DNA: TGCGCCAGCAGCTTGGCAGGGGTGGGGGAGCAGTACTTC. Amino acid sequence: CASSLAGVGEQYF.

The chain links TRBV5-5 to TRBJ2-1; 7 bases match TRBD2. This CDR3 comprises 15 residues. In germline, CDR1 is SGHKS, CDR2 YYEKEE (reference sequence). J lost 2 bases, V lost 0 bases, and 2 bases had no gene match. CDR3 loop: CASSLAGGTYNEQFF. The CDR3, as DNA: TGTGCCAGCAGCTTGGCGGGAGGAACCTACAATGAGCAGTTCTTC.

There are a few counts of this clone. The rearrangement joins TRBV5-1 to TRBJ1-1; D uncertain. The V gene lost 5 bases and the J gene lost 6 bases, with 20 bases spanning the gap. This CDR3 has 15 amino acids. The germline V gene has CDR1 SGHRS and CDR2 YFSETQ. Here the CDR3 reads CASRVGFSDSAEAFF. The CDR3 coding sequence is TGCGCCAGCAGGGTGGGATTTTCTGATAGCGCTGAAGCTTTCTTT.

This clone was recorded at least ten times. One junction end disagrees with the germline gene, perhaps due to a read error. The CDR3: CASSTTGTDQPQHF. CDR3 nucleotide sequence: TGTGCCAGCAGCACAACCGGGACGGATCAGCCTCAGCATTTT. V gene TRBV12-3 or TRBV12-4 combines with J gene TRBJ1-5; D might be TRBD1 (5 bases). This CDR3 comprises 14 residues.

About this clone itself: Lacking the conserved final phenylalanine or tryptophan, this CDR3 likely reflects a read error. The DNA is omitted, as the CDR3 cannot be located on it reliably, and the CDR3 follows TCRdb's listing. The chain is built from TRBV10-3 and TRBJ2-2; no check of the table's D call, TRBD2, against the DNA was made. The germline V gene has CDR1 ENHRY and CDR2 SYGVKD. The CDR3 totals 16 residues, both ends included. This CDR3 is CAISPLSGSNTWEPFV.

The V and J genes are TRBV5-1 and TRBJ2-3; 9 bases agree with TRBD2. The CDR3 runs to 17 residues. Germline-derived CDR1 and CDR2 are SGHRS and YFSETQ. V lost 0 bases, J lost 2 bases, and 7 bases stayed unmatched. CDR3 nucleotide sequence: TGCGCCAGCAGCTTGGCCCGGGCGGGAGGGCCCACAGATACGCAGTATTTT. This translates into CASSLARAGGPTDTQYF.

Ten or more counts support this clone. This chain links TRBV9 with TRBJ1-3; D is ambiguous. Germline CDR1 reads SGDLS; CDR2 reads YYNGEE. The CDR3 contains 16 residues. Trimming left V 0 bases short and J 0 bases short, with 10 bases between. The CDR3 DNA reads TGTGCCAGCAGCGTAGGAGGCAGTAGCTCTGGAAACACCATATATTTT. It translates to CASSVGGSSSGNTIYF.

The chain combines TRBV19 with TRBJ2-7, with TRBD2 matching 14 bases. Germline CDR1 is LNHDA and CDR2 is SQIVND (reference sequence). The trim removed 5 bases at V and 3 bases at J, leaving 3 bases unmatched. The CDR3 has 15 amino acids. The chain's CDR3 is CASSPGLAGVYEQYF. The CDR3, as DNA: TGTGCCAGTAGTCCGGGACTAGCGGGAGTCTACGAGCAGTACTTC. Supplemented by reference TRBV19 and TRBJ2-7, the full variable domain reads DGGITQSPKYLFRKEGQNVTLSCEQNLNHDAMYWYRQDPGQGLRLIYYSQIVNDFQKGDIAEGYSVSREKKESFPLTVTSAQKNPTAFYLCASSPGLAGVYEQYFGPGTRLTVT.

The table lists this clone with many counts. The CDR3 DNA reads TGTGCCAGCAGTTACGGGACTAGCGAGACCCAGTACTTC. Protein product: CASSYGTSETQYF. This chain uses TRBV6-5 with TRBJ2-5, with TRBD2 matching over 9 bases. Germline values: CDR1 MNHEY, CDR2 SVGAGI. The CDR3 covers 13 residues. V was pared by 2 bases and J by 5 bases, with 0 bases of the junction left unmatched.

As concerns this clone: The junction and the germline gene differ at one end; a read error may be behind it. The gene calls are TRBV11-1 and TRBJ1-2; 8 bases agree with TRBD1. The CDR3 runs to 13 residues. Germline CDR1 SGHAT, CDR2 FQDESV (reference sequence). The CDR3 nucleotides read TGTGCCAGCAGTAGGGACAGGAGTTATGGATACACCTTC. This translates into CASSRDRSYGYTF.

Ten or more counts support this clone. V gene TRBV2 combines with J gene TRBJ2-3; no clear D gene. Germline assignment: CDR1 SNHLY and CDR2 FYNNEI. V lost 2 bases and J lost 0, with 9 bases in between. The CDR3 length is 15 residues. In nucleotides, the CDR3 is TGTGCCAGCAGTGAACAGACAAGTAGCACAGATACGCAGTATTTT. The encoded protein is CASSEQTSSTDTQYF.

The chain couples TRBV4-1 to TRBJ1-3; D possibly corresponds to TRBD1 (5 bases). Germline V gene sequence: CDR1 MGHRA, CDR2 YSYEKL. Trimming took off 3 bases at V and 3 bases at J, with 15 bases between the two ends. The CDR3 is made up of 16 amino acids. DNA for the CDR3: TGCGCCAGCAGCCAGAGTCAGGGTACAGGTGGAAACACCATATATTTT. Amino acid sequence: CASSQSQGTGGNTIYF.